This record covers a single TCR beta chain. In this sample, this clone turned up a few times. The clone's antigen remains unknown. No per-base quality is available; no much larger clone lies one base away. The sample is drawn from a study of cytomegalovirus exposure and HLA in healthy donors (dated by TCRdb to about 2017). In terms of the full investigation: In an earlier analysis of several hundred of the donors, around 300 Gb of sequence data and 90 million to 120 million unique TCR beta sequences from approximately 180 million T cells were reported. Every discovery cohort repertoire had been produced on one sequencing platform. Besides the first cohort of more than 650 subjects, a separate validation cohort made up of over 100 different subjects was used. Donor age, sex, ethnicity and CMV serostatus were compiled together with the repertoire data. HLA typing included class I and class II loci at four-digit resolution. Typing coverage differed by locus: A, B, C, DRB1 and DQB1 were typed in roughly 629-640 donors, DQA1 in about 500, DPA1 in 600 to 610, and DPB1 in 450 to 480. To predict cytomegalovirus infection status, the study combined high-throughput TCR immunosequencing, statistical association of individual TCRs with disease status, and machine learning. The study used immunosequencing to profile the T cell repertoires of under 700 subjects and linked those repertoires to cytomegalovirus serostatus. The study was designed to test whether signatures of past pathogen exposure could be identified by cataloging public T cell receptors. Five DR-DQ haplotypes were handled as single units for association and clustering, since linkage in the cohort was strong. Of the roughly 400 genotyped donors, around 81% fell in the genetic ancestry cluster associated with self-reported Caucasian donors. A later analysis re-examined previously published TCR beta repertoires from around 670 donors and added high-resolution HLA genotyping to investigate patterns of TCR occurrence. Across some 400 genotyped donors of the cohort, an average of approximately 220,000 unique TCR beta nucleotide sequences per donor were sequenced, and roughly 18% of those sequences were non-productive. Rather than using new phenotypic data, the later analysis identified candidate immune exposures from TCR beta sequences and from how often those sequences occurred across donors. To decide whether each TCR beta V gene segment behaved as functional or pseudogenic, an earlier analysis of some 600 of the donors relied on high-throughput TCR beta sequencing. A later genetic analysis used genome-wide SNP genotypes for 398 of the 666 donors, treating that subset as a discovery cohort. Roughly 300 gigabases of sequencing data and around 88 million unique TCR sequences made up an early release that covered fewer than 650 HLA-typed donors.

Overall study outcomes, separate from this receptor: In an earlier analysis of fewer than 750 of the donors, most TCR beta V segments were observed in productive rearrangements about 87% or about 30% of the time, broadly matching IMGT annotations. Only TCR beta chains were sequenced in this cohort, and the absence of alpha or paired-chain data limited detectable features. In a later genetic analysis, a missense DCLRE1C variant was associated with V-gene and J-gene trimming of TCR beta chains, and the association was replicated in an independent cohort. In a later analysis, most CMV-associated TCR beta chains were found to appear HLA-restricted, with HLA associations seemingly driven largely by CMV exposure. Because some donors lacked HLA typing at each locus, the association tests relied only on the typed subset. For the cohort, immune exposure information was limited to CMV serostatus. The presence/absence analyses assumed that sequencing depth was roughly uniform across donors, and that assumption may not be true. A total of fewer than 200 TCR beta chains were listed by the study as associated with cytomegalovirus. In a later analysis, several top co-occurrence clusters were reported to appear linked to parvovirus B19, influenza, CMV and Epstein-Barr virus. A cluster of highly shared sequence variants was judged likely to represent a technical artifact of the sequencing pipeline. Across donors, most TCR sequences were observed very rarely, whereas some public TCRs were present in many individuals. Roughly 15 rarely observed V segments, including chromosome 9 orphons, were excluded from the earlier analysis of just under 600 of the donors because counts were too low. According to the authors, the approach could potentially be generalized to other disease states and immunological phenotypes. A further reported finding was that TCR beta sequences accurately predicted the HLA-A and HLA-B alleles for most subjects in the first cohort. Specific HLA alleles were associated with around 18,000 TCR beta sequences at a false discovery rate of 0.05 in a later analysis. Strong co-occurrence of HLA alleles, especially DR and DQ, made assigning TCR associations to individual alleles difficult. Linkage disequilibrium might explain the correlated functional status among segregating V segments, but an unknown experimental factor could not be ruled out. A later genetic analysis reported fewer N-insertions in productive TCRs among donors in an Asian-associated ancestry cluster than the roughly 640-donor mean. In a later analysis, TCR association rates were found to vary across HLA loci, with the most associated TCRs seen for DRB1 alleles and the fewest for HLA-C alleles. A few of the identified cytomegalovirus-associated TCR beta chains were confirmed in vitro to be specific for cytomegalovirus antigens. In a later analysis, HLA-associated TCR beta chains showed more clonal expansion and lower generation probabilities than non-associated chains that were equally common. The classifier was reported to diagnose cytomegalovirus status with high specificity and sensitivity in both the original cohort and the validation cohort.

Receptors were amplified or captured by the immunoSEQ multiplex PCR assay. For the multiplex PCR, a mixture combining 60 forward primers for TCR Vbeta segments and 13 reverse primers for TCR Jbeta segments was used. A multiplex PCR assay on genomic DNA amplified the CDR3 region of rearranged TCR beta genes. On the Illumina HiSeq System, the amplified TCR beta libraries were sequenced as 87-base-pair reads. On the authors' methods: Across the roughly 670 repertoires, a later analysis counted about 81 million unique TCR beta chains, around 10 million of which were shared by at least two donors. A nearest-neighbor algorithm error-corrected the raw reads and collapsed the reads into unique sequences, merging closely related sequences to remove PCR and sequencing errors. To assign V, D and J gene segments, CDR3 sequences were aligned to IMGT reference sequences. For a sequence to be retained, at least a six-nucleotide match to both a V gene segment and a J gene segment was required. A rearrangement was called productive if the CDR3 had no stop codons and remained in frame with V and J, and every other rearrangement was called non-productive. CDR3 was defined according to IMGT convention as the region running from the second conserved V-encoded cysteine to the conserved J-encoded phenylalanine. The earlier analysis of 450 to 750 of the donors excluded any sequence lacking an unambiguous match to a single V gene segment. An earlier analysis of some 500 of the donors classified V segments as functional when productive rearrangements were above 56.7% and as segregating when the standard deviation between donors was above 5%. A statistical classification framework was built for diagnosing cytomegalovirus status from the catalog of TCR beta chain sequences. In a later analysis, V and J genes were assigned by comparing TCR nucleotide sequences against IMGT/GENE-DB human TR gene sequences. Using the TCRdist pipeline, a later analysis assigned CDR3 sequences along with most-parsimonious VDJ recombination scenarios. In a later analysis, each TCR beta chain was defined by its CDR3 amino acid sequence together with its V-gene family, and reads without a unique V-gene family were excluded. A later analysis removed 500 to 600 highly shared, low-generation-probability nucleotide sequences to deal with suspected cross-contamination and a sequencing artifact. In a later analysis, a clonal expansion index for each public chain was calculated from normalized within-repertoire ranks of inferred template counts. Generation probabilities in a later analysis came from a VDJ recombination model fitted to out-of-frame rearrangements, and those results were checked against IGoR. Hypergeometric tests were used in a later analysis to score TCR-TCR, TCR-HLA and TCR-CMV co-occurrence, with a repertoire-size bias correction applied to the TCR pairs. To estimate false discovery rates, a later analysis permuted the HLA or CMV assignments 20 times. In a later analysis, co-occurring TCRs were grouped with DBSCAN, and TCRdist sequence similarity was added when clustering was performed within HLA-allele-positive subsets. Repertoires with fewer than 30,000 or more than 120,000 public chains were left out of co-occurrence clustering, as were four to six repertoires with anomalous nucleotide sharing. In TCRdb, the immuneACCESS table is reduced to in-frame sequences with V and J assigned. These tables do not hold every clone; where another copy was compared, an unresolved V gene accounts for under half, and the others remain unexplained. The DNA was the basis for D and trimming; V, J and clone size are from that table. The sample table contains 85,000 to 100,000 clones; only one count was recorded for over 70% of them. The top ten clones comprise approximately 4.4% of the sample.

The cohort comprised fewer than 750 healthy bone marrow donors. At the time of sampling, every cohort member was nominally healthy, though immune exposures that went unrecorded were likely present. The donor tested CMV seronegative, placing the donor among the 350 or so seronegative members of the cohort. Every donor gave a peripheral blood sample, and the peripheral blood mononuclear cells from that sample were used for TCR beta sequencing. The Qiagen DNeasy Blood Extraction Kit was used to extract genomic DNA from the blood cell samples. The clonotype originates from a woman aged 40 to 50 in good health and CMV-seronegative. Sequencing was performed on PBMCs.

The CDR3 reads as follows: CASSVDRNYGYTF. The nucleotides read TGTGCCAGCAGCGTGGACAGGAACTATGGCTACACCTTC. The rearranged segments are TRBV9 and TRBJ1-2; 7 nucleotides in the junction match TRBD1. Trimming leaves V shorter by 2 bases and J shorter by 2 bases, with the junction holding 0 bases beyond the gene matches. The CDR3 runs 13 residues from the cysteine to the phenylalanine. Only the CDR3 portion is preserved as DNA: 39 bases, with reading frame beginning at the first base. The germline V gene yields SGDLS for CDR1 and YYNGEE for CDR2.